The 21 T cell receptor beta chains in this list originate from one sample, sequenced in a study of patients and donors after allogeneic stem cell transplantation. In TCRdb, the RT-PCR reads were re-called with MiXCR into one record per CDR3 protein. The sample contains about 410,000 distinct CDR3 sequences, approximately 16% of which appear only once. The sequenced sample consisted of blood, either unsorted or a sorted T cell fraction (not recorded which). Receptors originate from a human donor who was either an allogeneic HSCT recipient or a stem cell or donor lymphocyte infusion donor (not recorded which). It is not recorded whose cells these are; they may come from a transplant donor.

V usage is TRBV6-5 and J usage is TRBJ2-3, with unresolved D. The V and J ends lost 2 bases and 2 bases respectively, with 11 bases between them. This CDR3 has 15 residues. The germline CDR1 and CDR2 sequences are MNHEY and SVGAGI. As DNA, the CDR3 is TGTGCCAGCAGTTACGGGTCAACTGCCACAGATACGCAGTATTTT. Amino acid sequence: CASSYGSTATDTQYF.

V gene TRBV29-1 combines with J gene TRBJ1-3; maybe TRBD1 (6 bases). V was shortened by 1 base and J by 4 bases, with 8 bases between the two germline ends. CDR3 size: 13 residues. Germline CDR1 is SQVTM and CDR2 is ANQGSEA. The CDR3 protein is CSVEGTAGNTIYF. The DNA of the CDR3 is TGCAGCGTTGAAGGGACAGCCGGAAACACCATATATTTT.

This clonotype appeared a few times. The gene calls are TRBV5-1 and TRBJ2-3, with 10 bases aligning to TRBD2. The CDR3 contains 15 residues. V lost 7 bases and J lost 0; bases outside the gene matches: 5. CDR1 and CDR2 (germline): SGHRS, YFSETQ. In nucleotides, the CDR3 is TGCGCCAGCCTCTGGACTAGCGGAAGCACAGATACGCAGTATTTT. Translating it yields CASLWTSGSTDTQYF.

This clonotype was recorded many times. The genes are TRBV29-1 and TRBJ1-1; no clear D gene. The V end lost 4 bases, the J end lost 1 base, and 1 base lay between the germline ends. CDR3 length equals 10 residues. The germline gives CDR1 SQVTM, CDR2 ANQGSEA. CDR3 DNA: TGCAGCGTTGCGAACACTGAAGCTTTCTTT. Protein sequence: CSVANTEAFF.

The V gene is TRBV5-1, the J gene TRBJ2-5; D is unclear. The V end was cut by 0 bases, the J end by 1 base, with 10 bases between. Germline CDR1 SGHRS, CDR2 YFSETQ. The CDR3 loop spans 15 amino acids. The chain's CDR3 is CASSLGVLGQETQYF. DNA of the CDR3: TGCGCCAGCAGCTTGGGCGTACTCGGCCAAGAGACCCAGTACTTC.

The gene calls are TRBV4-1 and TRBJ2-7; no clear D. The CDR3 runs 14 residues. CDR1 and CDR2 (germline): MGHRA, YSYEKL. Trimming shortened V by 0 bases and J by 9 bases, and 15 bases separated the two germline ends. The CDR3 loop is CASSQDGLYSRQYF. The DNA for the CDR3 is TGCGCCAGCAGCCAAGATGGGCTCTATTCGAGGCAGTACTTC.

This clonotype was counted between two and nine times. The chain carries TRBV6-1 and TRBJ2-3; TRBD2 agrees at 13 bases. J gave up 0 bases and V 6 bases, and 9 bases lay outside the gene matches. Germline assignment: CDR1 MNHNS and CDR2 SASEGT. This CDR3 region has 18 residues. CDR3 nucleotides: TGTGCCAGCAGCCAACTAGCGGGGGGGCCGGGCAGCACAGATACGCAGTATTTT. Translated, it gives CASSQLAGGPGSTDTQYF.

The CDR3 spells CSVPRRGFANTGELFF. In nucleotides, the CDR3 is TGCAGCGTCCCCCGTAGGGGGTTCGCGAACACCGGGGAGCTGTTTTTT. The J gene is TRBJ2-2, the V gene TRBV29-1; TRBD1 might be the D (6 bases). This CDR3 is built from 16 residues. With 6 bases removed from V and 0 bases from J, the gap between germline ends came to 17 bases. Per germline, CDR1 SQVTM and CDR2 ANQGSEA.

This clonotype was observed a few times. The V and J genes are TRBV5-1 and TRBJ2-7, with D possibly called TRBD1 or TRBD2 (5 bases each). Germline loops: CDR1 SGHRS, CDR2 YFSETQ. V dropped 4 bases and J dropped 3 bases, with 20 bases sitting between them. CDR3 length: 16 residues. The CDR3 DNA is TGCGCCAGCAGCAACCACACCGGGGCCCTGTTCTACGAGCAGTACTTC. Its translation: CASSNHTGALFYEQYF.

The J gene is TRBJ1-4, the V gene TRBV7-9, with 9 nucleotides matching TRBD1. The CDR3 contains 14 residues. Germline V gene data show CDR1 as SEHNR and CDR2 as FQNEAQ (reference sequence). The junction had 8 bases not matched to a gene; V was cut back by 8 bases and J by 7 bases. The DNA of the CDR3 is TGTGCCAGCCAAGATACAGGGGGCAGTGAAAAACTGTTTTTT. It encodes CASQDTGGSEKLFF.

This clonotype was detected a few times. This chain joins TRBV19 and TRBJ2-1; D unclear. The CDR3 consists of 14 residues. Trimming cost V 1 base and J 5 bases, with 9 bases left between them. Germline V gene sequence: CDR1 LNHDA, CDR2 SQIVND (reference sequence). CDR3 DNA sequence: TGTGCCAGTAGTATAGTCCTAGTCGACAATGAGCAGTTCTTC. This sequence encodes CASSIVLVDNEQFF.

The gene calls are TRBV3-1 and TRBJ2-3, with unresolved D. Trimming pared 0 bases from V and 7 bases from J, leaving 23 bases between. Looked up from germline, CDR1 is LGHDT and CDR2 is YNNKEL (reference sequence). This CDR3 contains 18 residues. CDR3 sequence: CASSQEVIRTIVTNTQYF. Here the CDR3 DNA reads TGTGCCAGCAGCCAAGAAGTCATACGAACTATTGTTACTAATACGCAGTATTTT.

The chain carries TRBV4-3 and TRBJ1-4; D is possibly TRBD1 (5 bases). This CDR3 has 14 amino acids. CDR1 is LGHNA and CDR2 is YSLEER in the germline V gene. With 6 bases removed from V and 0 bases from J, the gap between germline ends came to 8 bases. This chain's CDR3 is CASSRTTTNEKLFF. CDR3 nucleotide sequence: TGCGCCAGCAGTCGGACAACAACTAATGAAAAACTGTTTTTT.

This clonotype was seen a handful of times. This rearrangement joins TRBV5-6 to TRBJ2-3, with D possibly being TRBD2 (5 bases). Germline assignment: CDR1 SGHDT and CDR2 YYEEEE. V dropped 0 bases and J dropped 5 bases, with 16 bases sitting between them. The CDR3 extends over 16 amino acids. The CDR3: CASSLARGMVRDTQYF. DNA of the CDR3: TGTGCCAGCAGCTTGGCGAGAGGGATGGTGAGAGATACGCAGTATTTT.

As concerns this clonotype: The junction departs from the called germline gene at one end, perhaps through a read error. DNA of the CDR3: TGCAGCGTTGAAGTTATGGGGAGGGGCTTCACCTTC. It encodes CSVEVMGRGFTF. The J gene is TRBJ1-2, the V gene TRBV29-1, with a tentative D call TRBD1 (5 bases). The CDR3 has 12 amino acids. Germline CDR1 and CDR2: SQVTM and ANQGSEA.

V gene TRBV11-2 combines with J gene TRBJ2-1; tentatively, D is TRBD2 (5 bases). V dropped 5 bases and J dropped 3 bases, with 14 bases sitting between them. The CDR3 totals 15 residues. Germline loops: CDR1 SGHAT, CDR2 FQNNGV. CDR3 bases: TGTGCCAGCAGCCAGAACAACGGGATCTACAATGAGCAGTTCTTC. It yields the protein CASSQNNGIYNEQFF.

This clonotype was seen a few times. The chain employs TRBV29-1 and TRBJ1-2; D may be TRBD1 (6 bases). The CDR3 loop spans 12 amino acids. Germline assignment: CDR1 SQVTM and CDR2 ANQGSEA. V lost 3 bases to trimming and J lost 8 bases, with 13 bases between them. CDR3 DNA sequence: TGCAGCGTTGATCCCGGACAGCCCGGCTACACCTTC. Its protein is CSVDPGQPGYTF.

The chain has TRBV12-3 or TRBV12-4 and TRBJ2-5, with no clear D. The CDR3 is 16 amino acids. Deletions cut 2 bases from V and 2 bases from J, with 15 bases between. CDR3 in DNA: TGTGCCAGCAGTTTATTGCCCGGGCAAGGACAAGAGACCCAGTACTTC. Its protein product is CASSLLPGQGQETQYF.

This clonotype has ten or more counts. The chain combines TRBV15 with TRBJ2-1, with D maybe TRBD2 (5 bases). The CDR3 is 15 residues long. The germline V and J ends were trimmed by 0 bases and 7 bases, with 13 bases remaining between them. Germline loops: CDR1 LNHNV, CDR2 YYDKDF (reference sequence). DNA of the CDR3: TGTGCCACCAGCAGAGATCGCGGCCGAGGGAATGAGCAGTTCTTC. Its translation is CATSRDRGRGNEQFF.

This clonotype was detected only a few times. This chain links TRBV20-1 with TRBJ2-7; D call uncertain. V was pared by 4 bases and J by 0 bases, with 10 bases between. Germline CDR1 and CDR2: DFQATT and SNEGSKA (reference sequence). There are 13 residues in the CDR3. CDR3 nucleotide sequence: TGCAGTGCTACAGGATCTTTCTCCTACGAGCAGTACTTC. It is translated as CSATGSFSYEQYF.

This clonotype has ten or more counts. The chain has TRBV6-1 and TRBJ1-2; 8 bases are a match to TRBD1. Germline CDR1 and CDR2: MNHNS and SASEGT. The CDR3 extends over 13 amino acids. With V trimmed by 6 bases and J by 6 bases, 6 bases remained unmatched. The CDR3 sequence: CASRNRGWNGYTF. The CDR3 DNA is TGTGCCAGCAGGAACAGGGGGTGGAATGGCTACACCTTC.